This TCR beta chain appears in the sequencing data of a study of T cells in Graves' hyperthyroidism and ophthalmopathy. General study findings and limits: The model identified upcoming ophthalmopathy a median 6.5 months ahead of onset. Most clonotypes expanded in thyroid above 0.001 were likewise present in blood. A model of 13 V-J pairs discriminated ophthalmopathy from stable hyperthyroidism.

Out of less than 12 ml of fresh peripheral blood came the PBMCs. Amplification of TCR beta CDR3 regions used RNA as the template. The study used the HTBI primer set for a first-round RT-PCR of the TCR CDR3. TCRdb re-called the multiplex PCR reads with MiXCR, one entry per CDR3 protein. The sample contains approximately 210,000 distinct CDR3 sequences, 17% of which appear only once. This clonotype was counted a single time. Its antigen is as yet unknown. V lost 3 bases to trimming and J lost 5 bases, with 10 bases between them. The CDR3 has 13 residues. Germline V gene lookup returns CDR1 SGHAT and CDR2 FQDESV (reference sequence).

Sequencing was performed on blood. The rearrangement links TRBV11-1 to TRBJ1-1; the D gene is possibly TRBD1 (6 bases). This clonotype was sampled from a man between 50 and 59 years old with Graves' hyperthyroidism. As DNA, the CDR3 is TGTGCCAGCAGCTTTACAGGGAGAACTGAAGCTTTCTTT. Residues: CASSFTGRTEAFF.